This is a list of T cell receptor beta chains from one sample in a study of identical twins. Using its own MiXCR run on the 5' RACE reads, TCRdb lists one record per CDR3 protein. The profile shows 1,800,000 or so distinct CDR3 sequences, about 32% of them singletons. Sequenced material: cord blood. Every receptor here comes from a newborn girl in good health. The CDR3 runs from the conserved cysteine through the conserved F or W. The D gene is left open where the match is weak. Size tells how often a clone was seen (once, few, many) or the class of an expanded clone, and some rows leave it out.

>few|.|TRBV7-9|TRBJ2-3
CASSLVGLPSTDTQYF
TGTGCCAGCAGCTTAGTTGGACTCCCTAGCACAGATACGCAGTATTTT
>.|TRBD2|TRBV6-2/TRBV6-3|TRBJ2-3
CASSYELAGGLSTDTQYF
TGTGCCAGCAGTTACGAGCTAGCGGGGGGACTTAGCACAGATACGCAGTATTTT
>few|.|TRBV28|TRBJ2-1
CASRPAHFSYNEQFF
TGTGCCAGCAGGCCGGCCCACTTTTCCTACAATGAGCAGTTCTTC
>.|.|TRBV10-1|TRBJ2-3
CASSALQSSTDTQYF
TGCGCCAGCAGTGCACTACAGTCTAGCACAGATACGCAGTATTTT
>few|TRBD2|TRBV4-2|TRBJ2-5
CASSHAGTSGGLETQYF
TGTGCCAGCAGCCACGCTGGGACTAGCGGGGGGTTGGAGACCCAGTACTTC
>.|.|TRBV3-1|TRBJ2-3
CASSPRAATDTQYF
TGTGCCAGCAGCCCCCGGGCTGCCACAGATACGCAGTATTTT
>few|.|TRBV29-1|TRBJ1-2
CSVEEIPGGWGYTF
TGCAGCGTTGAAGAAATTCCCGGGGGTTGGGGCTACACCTTC
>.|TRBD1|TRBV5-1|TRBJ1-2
CASSTVDRVHGYTF
TGCGCCAGCAGCACAGTGGACAGGGTTCATGGCTACACCTTC
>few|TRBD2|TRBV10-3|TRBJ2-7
CAISSAGGPYEQYF
TGTGCCATCAGTTCAGCGGGAGGGCCCTACGAGCAGTACTTC
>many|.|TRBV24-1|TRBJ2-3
CATSGGHTDTQYF
TGTGCCACCAGTGGAGGGCACACAGATACGCAGTATTTT
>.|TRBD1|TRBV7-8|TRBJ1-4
CASRPWGQGAEKLFF
TGTGCCAGCAGACCATGGGGACAGGGAGCTGAAAAACTGTTTTTT
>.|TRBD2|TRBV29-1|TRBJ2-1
CSVVRTSGSHEQFF
TGCAGCGTTGTCCGGACTAGCGGGAGCCATGAGCAGTTCTTC
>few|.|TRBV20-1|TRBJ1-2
CSARENPANYGYTF
TGCAGTGCTAGAGAAAATCCAGCTAACTATGGCTACACCTTC
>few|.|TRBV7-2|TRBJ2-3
CASSFAPTGGVTDTQYF
TGTGCCAGCAGCTTTGCCCCAACGGGGGGCGTCACAGATACGCAGTATTTT
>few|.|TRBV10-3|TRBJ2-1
CAIAGGPGVPYNEQFF
TGTGCCATCGCTGGGGGGCCGGGAGTTCCCTACAATGAGCAGTTCTTC
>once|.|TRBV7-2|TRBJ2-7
CASSPSVWYEQYF
TGTGCCAGCAGTCCCTCCGTTTGGTACGAGCAGTACTTC
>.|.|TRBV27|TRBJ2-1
CASSFYPRSSYNEQFF
TGTGCCAGCAGTTTTTACCCGCGCAGCTCCTACAATGAGCAGTTCTTC
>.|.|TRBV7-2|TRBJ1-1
CASSLAQGMNTEAFF
TGTGCCAGCAGCTTAGCGCAGGGGATGAACACTGAAGCTTTCTTT
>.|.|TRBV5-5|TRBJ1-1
CASSRTINTGNTEAFF
TGTGCCAGCAGCCGAACCATTAACACAGGGAACACTGAAGCTTTCTTT
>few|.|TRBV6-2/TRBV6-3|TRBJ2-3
CASSYSALFPDTQYF
TGTGCCAGCAGTTACTCCGCCCTGTTCCCAGATACGCAGTATTTT
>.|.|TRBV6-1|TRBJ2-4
CASSEVGRIYNEQYF
TGTGCCAGCAGTGAAGTTGGGCGGATTTACAATGAGCAGTACTTC
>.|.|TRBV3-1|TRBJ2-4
CASSQTDRANIQYF
TGTGCCAGCAGCCAGACGGACAGAGCCAACATTCAGTACTTC
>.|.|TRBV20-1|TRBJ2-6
CSAKGVPGANVLTF
TGCAGTGCTAAGGGGGTTCCTGGGGCCAACGTCCTGACTTTC
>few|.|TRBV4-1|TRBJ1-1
CASSQESSLNTEAFF
TGCGCCAGCAGCCAAGAATCCAGCCTGAACACTGAAGCTTTCTTT
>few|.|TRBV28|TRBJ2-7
CASSSLQGTYEQYF
TGTGCCAGCAGTTCGTTACAGGGAACCTACGAGCAGTACTTC
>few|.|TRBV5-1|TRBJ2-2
CASSLSPVDDGELFF
TGCGCCAGCAGCTTGTCTCCTGTGGATGACGGGGAGCTGTTTTTT
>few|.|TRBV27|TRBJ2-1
CASSTGPQVSSYNEQFF
TGTGCCAGCAGTACCGGCCCACAGGTGAGCTCCTACAATGAGCAGTTCTTC
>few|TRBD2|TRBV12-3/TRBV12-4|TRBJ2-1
CASSLRRGENGEQFF
TGTGCCAGCAGTTTAAGACGGGGGGAGAATGGTGAGCAGTTCTTC
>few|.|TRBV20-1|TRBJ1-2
CSASPRTNYGYTF
TGCAGTGCTAGTCCCCGGACTAACTATGGCTACACCTTC
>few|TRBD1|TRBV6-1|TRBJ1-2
CASMAGGGYGYTF
TGTGCCAGCATGGCAGGGGGAGGCTATGGCTACACCTTC
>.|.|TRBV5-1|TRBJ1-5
CASSLGGRVNQPQHF
TGCGCCAGCAGCTTGGGGGGCCGGGTCAATCAGCCCCAGCATTTT
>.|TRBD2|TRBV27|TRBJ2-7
CASSLRALKREATYEQYF
TGTGCCAGCAGTTTAAGGGCACTAAAGCGGGAGGCAACCTACGAGCAGTACTTC
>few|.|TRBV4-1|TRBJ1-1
CASSPPWGMNTEAFF
TGCGCCAGCAGCCCCCCTTGGGGGATGAACACTGAAGCTTTCTTT
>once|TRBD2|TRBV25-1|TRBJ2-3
CASSDEGLDYNTQYF
TGTGCCAGCAGTGACGAAGGACTAGACTACAATACGCAGTATTTT
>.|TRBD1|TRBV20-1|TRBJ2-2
CSARLSGQLYTGELFF
TGCAGTGCTAGGCTATCGGGACAGCTTTACACCGGGGAGCTGTTTTTT
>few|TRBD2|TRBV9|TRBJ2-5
CASSRSTSGVETQYF
TGTGCCAGCAGCAGGTCGACTAGCGGGGTAGAGACCCAGTACTTC
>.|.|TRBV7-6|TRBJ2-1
CASSQRQGFGYNEQFF
TGTGCCAGCAGCCAGCGCCAGGGATTCGGTTACAATGAGCAGTTCTTC
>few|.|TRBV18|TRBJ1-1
CASSPLINTEAFF
TGTGCCAGCTCACCCTTAATAAACACTGAAGCTTTCTTT
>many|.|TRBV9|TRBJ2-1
CASSQTSLPYNEQFF
TGTGCCAGCAGCCAAACTAGTCTTCCCTACAATGAGCAGTTCTTC
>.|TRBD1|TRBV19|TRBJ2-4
CASSIGTGVYKQYF
TGTGCCAGTAGTATCGGGACAGGGGTCTACAAGCAGTACTTC
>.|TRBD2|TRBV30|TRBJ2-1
CAWSVYLAGDNEQFF
TGTGCCTGGAGTGTCTATCTCGCGGGGGATAATGAGCAGTTCTTC
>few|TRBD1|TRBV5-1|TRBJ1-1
CASSQTGGGTEAFF
TGTGCCAGCAGCCAAACAGGGGGTGGGACTGAAGCTTTCTTT
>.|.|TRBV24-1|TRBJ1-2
CATSDPGGEGGYTF
TGTGCCACCAGTGACCCCGGGGGGGAAGGAGGCTACACCTTC
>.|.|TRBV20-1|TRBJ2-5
CSARRLGFQETQYF
TGCAGTGCTAGGAGGTTAGGGTTTCAAGAGACCCAGTACTTC
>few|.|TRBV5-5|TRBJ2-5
CASSLRERMTQETQYF
TGTGCCAGCAGCTTGAGGGAGCGCATGACACAAGAGACCCAGTACTTC